This T cell receptor (beta chain) was captured by sequencing in a study of CD8+ T cells in alopecia areata. General study findings and limits: In scalp, tofacitinib significantly decreased clonality and expanded CD8+ clones among the top 100.

Germline values: CDR1 MDHEN, CDR2 SYDVKM. This CDR3 is 15 amino acids long. V lost 0 bases and J 8 bases, leaving 13 bases between the germline ends. This clone has a count of ten or more. Its antigen is undetermined. This sample's treatment: oral pan-JAK inhibitor, 5-10 mg twice daily. Sequencing templates came from extracted RNA that was reverse transcribed into cDNA. Using immunoSEQ multiplex PCR, the repertoire was profiled, and TCRdb retains in-frame clones only, with some absent. This table holds about 200,000 clones, 60% found once. This chain uses TRBV28 with TRBJ1-4; possible D gene TRBD1, 5 bases. Sequencing was performed on CD4+ T cells sorted from blood, taken at week 4, from a patient treated with tofacitinib. This sequence was found in a human donor with alopecia areata. Here the CDR3 reads CASSLWAGQREKLFF. The CDR3 coding sequence is TGTGCCAGCAGTTTATGGGCAGGGCAGAGGGAAAAACTGTTTTTT.